The entry that follows covers one T cell receptor (beta chain) sequence. Under the authors' procedure: Cell counts per sample came from amplifying reference gene primers. The method was immunoSEQ multiplex PCR; TCRdb's version includes in-frame clones alone and lacks a portion of them. Clonal size and the V and J genes are those of that table, whereas D and trimming came from the DNA. Of more than 350,000 clones in the sample, roughly 90% were seen once. This entry is derived from a study of blood T cell repertoires in COVID-19. Overall study context: Samples came from the United States, Italy and Spain, spanning acute and convalescent COVID-19. PBMCs, B-cell-depleted T cells, or T cells were the source of the cDNA or gDNA that made up the material.

Germline CDR1 and CDR2: LNHDA and SQIVND (reference sequence). The CDR3 is made up of 16 amino acids. V gave up 7 bases and J gave up 8 bases; unmatched junction bases: 14. The chain is built from TRBV19 and TRBJ1-4, with 9 bases matching TRBD1. The receptor was isolated from a woman aged 25-40 years with COVID-19, enrolled during active disease. What was sequenced was peripheral blood. In DNA form, the CDR3 reads TGTGCCAGTATTGGCCCCACCGGGACAGGGAGGGAAAAACTGTTTTTT. This codes for CASIGPTGTGREKLFF.